This record covers a single T cell receptor (beta chain). Its antigen is not identified. V was pared by 4 bases and J by 7 bases, with 13 bases between. CDR3 length equals 12 residues. Per germline, CDR1 SQVTM and CDR2 ANQGSEA. The sample is drawn from a study of cytomegalovirus exposure and HLA in healthy donors. About the research overall: The approximately 680 first-cohort repertoires and the 100 to 150 validation repertoires shared the same platform, a later analysis reported.

Findings and limits, study-wide: Most TCRs appeared rarely, but some public TCRs recurred in many donors. Researchers catalogued roughly 170 TCR beta chains as cytomegalovirus-associated. Under in vitro conditions, a few CMV-associated chains were confirmed as specific for CMV antigens.

Generated by immunoSEQ multiplex PCR, the TCRdb table keeps only in-frame clones and is missing some. Of 180,000 or so clones in the sample, roughly 86% are singletons; the top ten hold approximately 7%. The V call is TRBV29-1, the J call TRBJ1-2, with D maybe TRBD1 (5 bases). The TCR sequence derives from a man in his thirties or forties in good health and CMV-seropositive. The sample consisted of PBMCs. CDR3 coding DNA: TGCAGCGTTGTGGGCCTTCAGGGTGGCTACACCTTC. Translation gives CSVVGLQGGYTF.